Listed below are T cell receptor beta chains from one sample, sequenced in a study of shared clonotypes between healthy human individuals. Some clones are missing from TCRdb's copy, which holds only in-frame ones; the method was immunoSEQ multiplex PCR. The sample lists about 2.3 million clones; 85% to 95% were seen once. The specimen was naive CD4+ T cells from PBMCs. Every receptor here comes from a man aged 18 to 30 in good health. Some clones in this sample may be carry-over from other donors' samples. Each CDR3 is given with its conserved first and last residue. The D gene is left open where the match is weak. Clone size is shown for a subset of rows, as once, few, many or a class of expanded clone.

TRBJ2-2,TRBV7-2,NA,TRBD2,TGTGCCAGCAGCTTAGGAGGACTAGCTACCGGGGAGCTGTTTTTT,CASSLGGLATGELFF
TRBJ2-6,TRBV4-1,NA,TRBD1,TGCGCCAGCAGCCAAGTGCCGGAGAAAACAACAGGGGTTGATAACGTCCTGACTTTC,CASSQVPEKTTGVDNVLTF
TRBJ1-1,TRBV9,NA,NA,TGTGCCAGCAGCGTTACAGCGGACACTGAAGCTTTCTTT,CASSVTADTEAFF
TRBJ1-4,TRBV9,NA,TRBD1,TGTGCCAGCAGCGTAGAAGCTGGGACAGGGGCTGAAAAACTGTTTTTT,CASSVEAGTGAEKLFF
TRBJ2-5,TRBV7-8,NA,NA,TGTGCCAGCAGCTTAGCCCCCAAAGAGACCCAGTACTTC,CASSLAPKETQYF
TRBJ1-1,TRBV29-1,few,NA,TGCAGCGTTGAAGCCGACCACCGGTCAGAAGCTTTCTTT,CSVEADHRSEAFF
TRBJ2-7,TRBV28,NA,TRBD1,TGTGCCAGCAGAAGGACAGGGGGCACCTCCTACGAGCAGTACTTC,CASRRTGGTSYEQYF
TRBJ1-3,TRBV5-4,once,NA,TGTGCCAGCAGCTTGGGGGGGGGAACCATATATTTT,CASSLGGGTIYF
TRBJ2-3,TRBV7-9,NA,NA,TGTGCCAGCAGCTTAGTACCGGGCAGGGCGGGCACAGATACGCAGTATTTT,CASSLVPGRAGTDTQYF
TRBJ2-5,TRBV14,NA,NA,TGTGCCAGCAGCGTCATGGGGCGAAAGCAAGAGACCCAGTACTTC,CASSVMGRKQETQYF
TRBJ2-5,TRBV5-1,NA,NA,TGCGCCAGCAGCTCAGGGAGCCAGGCGGGGCAAGAGACCCAGTACTTC,CASSSGSQAGQETQYF
TRBJ2-7,TRBV5-6,NA,NA,TGTGCCAGCAGCCGAAGTATGACAGGTTTCTACGAGCAGTACTTC,CASSRSMTGFYEQYF
TRBJ2-7,TRBV9,NA,TRBD1,TGTGCCAGCAGCGTGACAGGGGGCGGTGGGGAGCAGTACTTC,CASSVTGGGGEQYF
TRBJ2-3,TRBV7-9,NA,NA,TGTGCCAGCTTAAATTGGCCCACAGATACGCAGTATTTT,CASLNWPTDTQYF
TRBJ2-2,TRBV25-1,NA,NA,TGTGCCAGCAGTCCCCGGACAGCGAACACCGGGGAGCTGTTTTTT,CASSPRTANTGELFF